These T cell receptor beta chains were read from a single sample in a study of blood T cell repertoires in COVID-19. TCRdb's table, derived via immunoSEQ multiplex PCR, lists solely in-frame clones and lacks some. Of some 300,000 clones in the sample, roughly 86% were seen once. The sample was PBMCs or T cells enriched from blood (not recorded which). All receptors derive from a woman aged 50 to 60 who had been exposed to COVID-19. The conserved cysteine and the conserved F or W are not part of the CDR3 here.

TRBJ1-4	TRBV19	ASTKINSATNEKLF
TRBJ2-7	TRBV5-6	ASSVARTVRSVLYEQY
TRBJ2-1	TRBV2	ASRETSGSYNEQF
TRBJ1-2	TRBV7-2	ASSPRPVQGYT
TRBJ1-1	TRBV19	ASSTWGQGESEAF
TRBJ2-7	TRBV11-3	ASSLGGQDEQY
TRBJ1-5	TRBV19	ASSIDRGTGMNQPQH
TRBJ2-7	TRBV7-9	ASSSGGQYYEQY
TRBJ2-7	TRBV19	ASSSRQGHYEQY
TRBJ1-5	TRBV11-3	ASSLEAAIPTNQPQH
TRBJ1-5	TRBV2	ASRHLGGADNQPQH
TRBJ2-5	TRBV7-2	ASSFSSGGAETQY
TRBJ2-1	TRBV4-1	ASSQSSGGAGSYNEQF
TRBJ1-2	TRBV12-3/TRBV12-4	ASRSTGEDGYT
TRBJ1-1	TRBV5-1	ASSLAPARSEAF
TRBJ1-5	TRBV3-1/TRBV3-2	ASSQDLSNQPQH
TRBJ2-1	TRBV6-2/TRBV6-3	ASSYWGQGLYSYNEQF
TRBJ2-7	TRBV5-5	ASSDSQGVRYGEQY
TRBJ2-2	TRBV19	ASSPYTNPGELF
TRBJ2-1	TRBV15	ATSRGGGYNEQF
TRBJ1-5	TRBV5-6	ASSLGGSNQPQH
TRBJ1-6	TRBV18	ASSPPSGQGDSPLH
TRBJ2-5	TRBV19	ASSIKLQAQETQY
TRBJ2-7	TRBV21-1	ASSKEDSTAT
TRBJ2-2	TRBV19	ASSIGGATGELF
TRBJ2-3	TRBV18	ASSPSTNTDTQY
TRBJ2-2	TRBV11-3	ASPGGHVGELF
TRBJ2-1	TRBV4-1	ASSSPGLAGVLEQF
TRBJ1-6	TRBV27	ASSLVQRSNSPLH
TRBJ2-7	TRBV7-8	ASSMSTQPTYEQY
TRBJ1-4	TRBV7-2	ASSLQGTVSEKLF
TRBJ1-5	TRBV28	ASRLGDRVNQPQH
TRBJ1-2	TRBV28	ASSLGQNYGYT
TRBJ1-5	TRBV24-1	ATSDQTGTGNNQPQH
TRBJ2-7	TRBV10-3	AISELFGQSYEQY
TRBJ2-2	TRBV6-1	ASRERDRSSTGELF
TRBJ1-5	TRBV12-5	ASGLRDRENQPQH
TRBJ2-1	TRBV9	ASSATLGQGSYNEQF
TRBJ1-3	TRBV28	ASQASGNTIY
TRBJ1-2	TRBV27	ASSHPGTNYGYT
TRBJ2-7	TRBV2	ASITGWSYEQY
TRBJ2-6	TRBV7-9	ASSRAGTGISGANVLT
TRBJ1-1	TRBV28	ASRHRGRLNTEAF
TRBJ1-4	TRBV7-2	ASSSTGANEKLF
TRBJ2-2	TRBV10-3	AIKPRQGDTGELF
TRBJ2-5	TRBV5-4	ASSFQGAQETQY
TRBJ2-7	TRBV5-4	ASSSPFGQGAENEQY
TRBJ1-1	TRBV10-3	AISGSYRGQGTEAF
TRBJ1-2	TRBV19	ASSPGTERTNYGYT
TRBJ2-7	TRBV28	ASSPGQGPHEQY
TRBJ1-2	TRBV28	ASSLGQKVGYGYT
TRBJ1-6	TRBV2	ASSELRSNSPLH
TRBJ2-7	TRBV6-5	ASSSPAVPYEQY
TRBJ2-2	TRBV5-1	ASSLGGTNTGELF